This T cell receptor beta chain came from a study of T cell responses to AZD1222 COVID-19 vaccine. Notes on the study in general: Spike as a whole was targeted by vaccine-associated CD4 TCRs, dominant at 160-218 and 743-854. Among the donors, most were white British and more were female, and clonal diversity was possibly underestimated.

The CDR3 length is 14 residues. Per germline, CDR1 SGHAT and CDR2 FQNNGV. V dropped 1 base and J dropped 1 base, with 7 bases sitting between them. Using immunoSEQ multiplex PCR, the repertoire was profiled, and TCRdb retains in-frame clones only, with some absent. The table has approximately 150,000 clones, roughly nine tenths seen once. Comment on this clone: The antigen is unknown. This same CDR3 is encoded by further DNA sequences in the sample.

The clonotype was recovered from an adult in good health. The V and J genes are TRBV11-2 and TRBJ1-1, with D uncertain. The specimen was peripheral blood, collected on day 0 of AZD1222 vaccination. The CDR3 sequence is CASSLVGGNTEAFF. The CDR3 coding sequence is TGTGCCAGCAGCTTAGTCGGAGGGAACACTGAAGCTTTCTTT.